These 23 T cell receptor beta chains were sequenced from one sample in a study of technical replicates of blood from a handful of donors. Clones were sequenced by immunoSEQ multiplex PCR, and TCRdb holds only the in-frame ones, with some missing. The data contain around 80,000 clones, approximately 94% of them seen just once; the ten biggest clones take up 0.38%. Material for sequencing was T cells isolated from PBMCs. These receptors were collected from a human donor in good health.

The J gene is TRBJ1-5, the V gene TRBV6-5, with D tentatively TRBD1 (6 bases). Germline V gene lookup returns CDR1 MNHEY and CDR2 SVGAGI. CDR3 length equals 14 residues. V lost 6 bases, J lost 7 bases, and 16 bases lay in between. CDR3 region: CASRSTGKGQPQHF. For the CDR3, the DNA is TGTGCCAGCAGATCCACAGGGAAGGGACAGCCCCAGCATTTT.

The chain has TRBV15 and TRBJ1-4; D is undetermined. V was cut by 0 bases and J by 7 bases, with 12 bases left in between. The V gene's germline CDR1 is LNHNV and CDR2 YYDKDF (reference sequence). CDR3 size: 15 residues. The CDR3: CATSRDRRSGEKLFF. The CDR3 bases are TGTGCCACCAGCAGAGACCGTCGGAGTGGTGAAAAACTGTTTTTT. The full variable domain, with the rest looked up from reference TRBV15 and TRBJ1-4, is DAMVIQNPRYQVTQFGKPVTLSCSQTLNHNVMYWYQQKSSQAPKLLFHYYDKDFNNEADTPDNFQSRRPNTSFCFLDIRSPGLGDTAMYLCATSRDRRSGEKLFFGSGTQLSVL.

V gene TRBV9 combines with J gene TRBJ1-4, with 7 bases identical to TRBD1. This CDR3 region has 18 residues. Germline assignment: CDR1 SGDLS and CDR2 YYNGEE. After removal of 4 bases from V and 2 bases from J, the junction contained 14 bases not matched to a gene. Here the CDR3 reads CASSPTLNYRGTNEKLFF. As DNA, the CDR3 is TGTGCCAGCAGCCCAACCCTAAACTACAGGGGTACTAATGAAAAACTGTTTTTT. Together with reference TRBV9 and TRBJ1-4, the CDR3 gives the full variable domain: DSGVTQTPKHLITATGQRVTLRCSPRSGDLSVYWYQQSLDQGLQFLIQYYNGEERAKGNILERFSAQQFPDLHSELNLSSLELGDSALYFCASSPTLNYRGTNEKLFFGSGTQLSVL.

The chain is built from TRBV6-5 and TRBJ1-5; 7 nucleotides agree with TRBD1. Trimming took 6 bases from V and 7 from J; bases not matched to a gene: 6. Per germline, CDR1 MNHEY and CDR2 SVGAGI. The length of the CDR3 is 13 residues. For the CDR3, the DNA is TGTGCCAGCAGGACAGGGTTCGAGCAGCCCCAGCATTTT. Translation: CASRTGFEQPQHF.

The chain uses TRBV6-1 and TRBJ1-4, with TRBD1 matching over 10 bases. CDR1 and CDR2 from the germline V gene are MNHNS and SASEGT. V shed 11 bases and J 3 bases; nucleotides not matched to a gene: 9. The length of the CDR3 is 15 residues. The CDR3 DNA follows: TGTGCCGGGGGACAGGGGAGGACGGCTAATGAAAAACTGTTTTTT. It codes for CAGGQGRTANEKLFF.

This clone was found a few times. The chain couples TRBV5-1 to TRBJ2-1; 8 bases align to TRBD2. CDR1 SGHRS and CDR2 YFSETQ come from the germline V gene. The CDR3 is made up of 15 amino acids. V was clipped by 7 bases and J by 12 bases; unmatched bases: 18. The chain's CDR3 is CASRTIGGVREGQFF. The CDR3 DNA reads TGCGCCAGCCGGACTATTGGAGGGGTCCGGGAGGGGCAGTTCTTC.

The gene calls are TRBV2 and TRBJ1-4; D is undetermined. Germline loops: CDR1 SNHLY, CDR2 FYNNEI. This CDR3 is built from 15 residues. V gave up 2 bases and J gave up 5 bases, with 12 bases separating them. The CDR3 region is CASSETETPNEKLFF. In DNA form, the CDR3 reads TGTGCCAGCAGTGAAACTGAAACCCCAAATGAAAAACTGTTTTTT.

The chain recombines TRBV6-5 with TRBJ2-5, with D perhaps matching TRBD2 (6 bases). The CDR3 has 11 residues. The germline V gene encodes CDR1 MNHEY and CDR2 SVGAGI. V was pared by 3 bases and J by 11 bases, with 10 bases between. Written as DNA, the CDR3 is TGTGCCAGCAGTTATGCGGGACGTCAGTACTTC. Protein product: CASSYAGRQYF.

The chain employs TRBV4-1 and TRBJ2-5, with unresolved D. The germline V gene has CDR1 MGHRA and CDR2 YSYEKL. The CDR3 runs to 16 residues. Trimming took 1 base from V and 2 from J, leaving 14 bases between them. CDR3 loop: CASSQVRYGQQETQYF. CDR3 sequence (DNA): TGCGCCAGCAGCCAAGTTCGTTACGGTCAACAAGAGACCCAGTACTTC.

J is TRBJ1-4 and V is TRBV5-5; D remains ambiguous. Germline V lookup: CDR1 SGHKS, CDR2 YYEKEE (reference sequence). The CDR3 length is 16 residues. V lost 1 base and J lost 4, with 14 bases in between. CDR3 residues: CASSLTARSNNEKLFF. DNA for the CDR3: TGTGCCAGCAGCTTGACAGCAAGGTCGAATAATGAAAAACTGTTTTTT.

The genes are TRBV6-4 and TRBJ1-3, with D uncertain. Trimming pared 9 bases from V and 5 bases from J, leaving 5 bases between. The CDR3 has 10 residues. Germline values: CDR1 MRHNA, CDR2 SNTAGT. CDR3 sequence reads: CARARNTIYF. The CDR3, as DNA: TGTGCCAGGGCCAGAAACACCATATATTTT.

The chain employs TRBV7-9 and TRBJ2-1; 10 positions match TRBD2. The V and J ends lost 5 bases and 2 bases, in that order; junction bases with no gene match: 3. This CDR3 is built from 15 residues. Germline V gene data show CDR1 as SEHNR and CDR2 as FQNEAQ (reference sequence). The CDR3: CASSQAGGPYNEQFF. The CDR3 DNA sequence: TGTGCCAGCAGCCAAGCGGGAGGGCCCTACAATGAGCAGTTCTTC.

The J gene is TRBJ2-5, the V gene TRBV28, with a possible D match to TRBD2 (6 bases). V lost 6 bases to trimming and J lost 1 base, with 12 bases between them. Germline lookup yields CDR1 MDHEN and CDR2 SYDVKM. The CDR3 runs 14 residues. The CDR3 nucleotides are TGTGCCAGCAGGATCTCCGGGGGCCAAGAGACCCAGTACTTC. Translated, it gives CASRISGGQETQYF.

This sequence joins TRBV2 and TRBJ2-5; 13 bases line up with TRBD2. V trimming: 11 bases; J trimming: 5 bases; junction bases outside the gene matches: 17. Germline CDR1 and CDR2: SNHLY and FYNNEI. The CDR3 spans 17 residues. CDR3 protein: CAGWEPGTSGNLETQYF. The CDR3 region has the DNA TGTGCCGGCTGGGAGCCCGGGACTAGCGGGAATTTGGAGACCCAGTACTTC. The complete variable domain, with remaining parts taken from reference TRBV2 and TRBJ2-5, reads EPEVTQTPSHQVTQMGQEVILRCVPISNHLYFYWYRQILGQKVEFLVSFYNNEISEKSEIFDDQFSVERPDGSNFTLKIRSTKLEDSAMYFCAGWEPGTSGNLETQYFGPGTRLLVL.

This clone was recorded only once. The V gene is TRBV6-5, the J gene TRBJ2-1; TRBD2 might be the D (5 bases). CDR1 MNHEY and CDR2 SVGAGI come from the germline V gene. The V end was cut by 8 bases, the J end by 2 bases, with 16 bases between. This CDR3 comprises 15 residues. The CDR3 is CASGLPGSTYNEQFF. In nucleotides, the CDR3 is TGTGCCAGCGGACTTCCGGGAAGTACCTACAATGAGCAGTTCTTC.

V and J are TRBV18 and TRBJ2-2, with D perhaps TRBD2 (6 bases). The CDR3 has 15 residues. With 6 bases removed from V and 2 bases from J, the gap between germline ends came to 13 bases. The germline CDR1 and CDR2 sequences are KGHSH and LQKENI. The chain's CDR3 is CASSTRLDNTGELFF. The CDR3 nucleotides are TGTGCCAGCTCGACCCGACTAGATAACACCGGGGAGCTGTTTTTT.

V gene TRBV10-3 combines with J gene TRBJ2-3; 10 nucleotides match TRBD1. The V gene end was trimmed by 8 bases and the J gene end by 4 bases; junction bases not matched to a gene: 3. The CDR3 extends over 13 amino acids. Germline V CDR1 and CDR2: ENHRY, SYGVKD. The CDR3 spells CAIRDRGSDTQYF. The CDR3 DNA follows: TGTGCCATCCGGGACAGGGGTTCAGATACGCAGTATTTT.

The chain carries TRBV30 and TRBJ1-5; D unclear. The V end lost 0 bases, the J end lost 7 bases, and 13 bases lay between the germline ends. This CDR3 comprises 14 residues. Per germline, CDR1 GTSNPN and CDR2 SVGIG (reference sequence). The DNA for the CDR3 is TGTGCCTGGAGTGTTCGCCTGGAGGGACAGCCCCAGCATTTT. Amino acid sequence: CAWSVRLEGQPQHF.

V and J are TRBV27 and TRBJ2-4; D not resolved. The CDR3 consists of 13 residues. Germline V gives CDR1 MNHEY, CDR2 SMNVEV (reference sequence). Trimming cost V 0 bases and J 10 bases, with 10 bases left between them. The CDR3 DNA is TGTGCCAGCAGTTTATCGATAACAGCTATTCAGTACTTC. Protein sequence: CASSLSITAIQYF.

The V and J genes are TRBV19 and TRBJ2-2; TRBD2 is a possible D gene (6 bases). Germline V gene data show CDR1 as LNHDA and CDR2 as SQIVND (reference sequence). V gave up 3 bases and J gave up 0 bases, with 20 bases separating them. The length of the CDR3 is 19 residues. CDR3 bases: TGTGCCAGTAGTATTACCGCGGGGCTCTTTACCTCGAACACCGGGGAGCTGTTTTTT. This translates into CASSITAGLFTSNTGELFF.

The CDR3 loop is CTSSQVIEDGYTF. DNA for the CDR3: TGCACCAGCAGCCAAGTAATCGAGGATGGCTACACCTTC. V is TRBV1 and J is TRBJ1-2. TRBV1 is given as a pseudogene. This CDR3 is built from 13 residues.

The rearrangement links TRBV7-3 to TRBJ2-2; TRBD1 matches 8 bases. J was trimmed by 6 bases and V by 5 bases; bases with no gene match: 2. The CDR3 extends over 13 amino acids. Germline lookup yields CDR1 SGHTA and CDR2 FQGTGA. CDR3 protein: CASSLQGAGELFF. CDR3 in DNA: TGTGCCAGCAGCCTACAGGGGGCCGGGGAGCTGTTTTTT.

This chain joins TRBV19 and TRBJ1-4; weak D call: TRBD1 (6 bases). V was shortened by 4 bases and J by 3 bases, with 6 bases between the two germline ends. The CDR3 totals 13 residues. Germline V gives CDR1 LNHDA, CDR2 SQIVND (reference sequence). The CDR3 loop reads CASSRTANEKLFF. CDR3 coding DNA: TGTGCCAGTAGTAGGACAGCTAATGAAAAACTGTTTTTT.